This paragraph reports one T cell receptor (beta chain). The antigen remains unidentified. The data originate from a study of human T cells and chemical hapten exposure. Study-level information: The study patch tested 0.01% DPC on the upper back and read results at 6 days.

Findings and limits, study-wide: With DPC sensitization, TCRs exceeding 1 in 1000 frequency showed no change.

In the library, unique molecular identifiers were attached to individual cDNA molecules. From the RACE reads, TCRdb called clonotypes with MiXCR, one entry per CDR3 protein. The sample gives about 350,000 distinct CDR3 sequences, about 6.3% of which show up once; about 5% is in the top ten. Germline CDR1 ENHRY, CDR2 SYGVKD. Deletions cut 7 bases from V and 10 bases from J, with 17 bases between. The CDR3 loop spans 13 amino acids. The sample's time point: patch test 2, 6 weeks after DPC sensitization. Treatment described: therapeutic diphenylcyclopropenone sensitization with weekly scalp DPC. The TCR originated in a woman in her late teens or twenties with alopecia areata. Some clones in this sample may be carry-over from other donors' samples. The material sequenced was whole blood, taken in connection with sensitization to the hapten diphenylcyclopropenone (DPC). The chain uses TRBV10-3 and TRBJ2-1; D uncertain. DNA for the CDR3: TGTGCCATCACTCCGACCGCTTTAGCCGAGCAGTTCTTC. This codes for CAITPTALAEQFF.